One sample yielded the 30 T cell receptor beta chains listed below, sequenced in a study of cytomegalovirus exposure and HLA in healthy donors. The study ran its PCR with 60 Vbeta and 13 Jbeta primers. Clones were read by immunoSEQ multiplex PCR, and TCRdb kept only the in-frame ones, dropping some. Counted here are around 160,000 clones, roughly 74% occurring once; the ten biggest clones make up around 4.7%. Material: PBMCs. These receptors were obtained from a male donor in good health and CMV-seronegative.

Comment on this clone: Germline is not matched at one junction end, which may reflect a read error. J is TRBJ1-3 and V is TRBV7-3; D remains ambiguous. The V gene's germline CDR1 is SGHTA and CDR2 FQGTGA. CDR3 size: 15 residues. This CDR3 is CASSLTGSPGSTIYF. DNA for the CDR3: TGTGCCAGCAGCTTAACAGGGTCCCCGGGAAGCACCATATATTTT.

V usage is TRBV28 and J usage is TRBJ2-1; perhaps TRBD2 as D (6 bases). V lost 5 bases, J lost 7 bases, and 18 bases lay in between. From germline, CDR1 is MDHEN and CDR2 SYDVKM. CDR3 length: 15 amino acids. CDR3 nucleotide sequence: TGTGCCAGCAGTCCGACTCTCCGGAGGGGAAATGAGCAGTTCTTC. This sequence encodes CASSPTLRRGNEQFF.

The rearrangement links TRBV4-3 to TRBJ1-4, with TRBD1 identical over 7 bases. The CDR3 runs to 16 residues. Losses at the gene ends were 3 bases for V and 7 bases for J; bases not matched to a gene: 11. Germline V gene lookup returns CDR1 LGHNA and CDR2 YSLEER. CDR3 DNA: TGCGCCAGCAGCCAGGCCGTAGGAGGGGGCGCTGAAAAACTGTTTTTT. It encodes CASSQAVGGGAEKLFF.

The V gene is TRBV27, the J gene TRBJ2-3; D might be TRBD2 (6 bases). This CDR3 contains 13 residues. The V and J ends lost 5 bases and 9 bases respectively, with 15 bases between them. Germline CDR1 and CDR2: MNHEY and SMNVEV (reference sequence). For the CDR3, the DNA is TGTGCCAGCAGTCCCTACCTAGCGAACACGCAGTATTTT. Translating it yields CASSPYLANTQYF.

The chain couples TRBV27 to TRBJ2-7; the match to TRBD2 covers 7 bases. With 3 bases clipped from V and 6 bases from J, the junction kept 5 bases outside the gene matches. This CDR3 has 13 residues. Germline V CDR1 and CDR2: MNHEY, SMNVEV (reference sequence). CDR3 nucleotides: TGTGCCAGCAGTTTCGCCTCGGGGGGCGAGCAGTACTTC. Protein product: CASSFASGGEQYF.

This clone was counted only a few times. V gene TRBV4-1 combines with J gene TRBJ2-1, with a tentative D call TRBD2 (7 bases). The CDR3 loop spans 17 amino acids. V dropped 4 bases and J dropped 6 bases, with 22 bases sitting between them. The germline V gene encodes CDR1 MGHRA and CDR2 YSYEKL. As DNA, the CDR3 is TGCGCCAGCAGCCTAGGGGGGGGCAGGGGCTGGTCCAATGAGCAGTTCTTC. Amino acids: CASSLGGGRGWSNEQFF.

By proportion, this clone is medium-sized. The J gene is TRBJ2-7, the V gene TRBV4-3, with D perhaps TRBD2 (5 bases). The CDR3 runs to 14 residues. CDR1 and CDR2 (germline): LGHNA, YSLEER. V dropped 0 bases and J dropped 7 bases, with 13 bases sitting between them. The CDR3 coding sequence is TGCGCCAGCAGCCAAGATCGGACCGGGATGGAGCAGTACTTC. It yields the protein CASSQDRTGMEQYF.

This clone showed up just once. The chain uses TRBV19 and TRBJ2-2; no clear D. Trimming removed 5 bases from V and 4 bases from J, with 20 bases in between. From germline, CDR1 is LNHDA and CDR2 SQIVND (reference sequence). CDR3 length equals 17 residues. The CDR3 is CASSPPRAGIGTGELFF. DNA of the CDR3: TGTGCCAGTAGTCCCCCCCGTGCAGGAATCGGCACCGGGGAGCTGTTTTTT.

This clone was found a few times. A far bigger clonotype differs at one base, so this is likely a read error. This chain joins TRBV4-2 and TRBJ2-1, with 10 nucleotides matching TRBD2. V shed 4 bases, J shed 6 bases, and the junction held 3 bases outside the gene matches. The CDR3 runs to 14 residues. Germline loops: CDR1 LGHNA, CDR2 YNFKEQ. CDR3 loop: CASSLWTSGNEQFF. The CDR3 DNA follows: TGTGCCAGCAGCCTGTGGACTAGCGGCAATGAGCAGTTCTTC.

The CDR3 sequence is CASSAGLARTGELFF. The CDR3 DNA reads as TGTGCCAGCAGCGCCGGACTAGCGCGCACCGGGGAGCTGTTTTTT. The rearrangement links TRBV6-4 to TRBJ2-2, with 9 nucleotides matching TRBD2. This CDR3 region has 15 residues. CDR1 and CDR2 from the germline V gene are MRHNA and SNTAGT. The ends lost 6 bases at V and 4 bases at J; junction bases unmatched: 6.

The V and J genes are TRBV4-1 and TRBJ1-5; 8 nucleotides line up with TRBD1. This CDR3 is built from 15 residues. Germline CDR1 is MGHRA and CDR2 is YSYEKL. The V gene end was trimmed by 4 bases and the J gene end by 6 bases; junction bases not matched to a gene: 8. The CDR3 DNA follows: TGCGCCAGCAGCCTTCTGGACAGGGCTTCTCAGCCCCAGCATTTT. This sequence encodes CASSLLDRASQPQHF.

This clone was recorded at least ten times. The V and J genes are TRBV5-6 and TRBJ2-7, with 9 positions matching TRBD1. This CDR3 is built from 16 residues. Germline assignment: CDR1 SGHDT and CDR2 YYEEEE. J lost 1 base, V lost 1 base, and 6 bases had no gene match. CDR3 bases: TGTGCCAGCAGCTTGCGGGTACAGGGGGCATCCTACGAGCAGTACTTC. Translated: CASSLRVQGASYEQYF.

This chain connects TRBV5-1 to TRBJ1-1; TRBD1 agrees at 9 bases. The CDR3 loop spans 17 amino acids. V dropped 5 bases and J dropped 2; count of bases not matched to a gene: 13. Germline V gives CDR1 SGHRS, CDR2 YFSETQ. This chain's CDR3 is CASSSGTGWISNTEAFF. The CDR3 DNA reads as TGCGCCAGCAGTTCCGGGACAGGGTGGATTAGCAACACTGAAGCTTTCTTT.

The V gene is TRBV9, the J gene TRBJ1-6; 7 bases align to TRBD1. The germline gives CDR1 SGDLS, CDR2 YYNGEE. This CDR3 region has 17 residues. J was trimmed by 1 base and V by 0 bases; bases with no gene match: 4. CDR3 loop: CASSVERRGSYNSPLHF. The CDR3, as DNA: TGTGCCAGCAGCGTAGAACGCAGGGGGTCCTATAATTCACCCCTCCACTTT. Using reference TRBV9 and TRBJ1-6 for the parts outside the CDR3, the full variable domain is DSGVTQTPKHLITATGQRVTLRCSPRSGDLSVYWYQQSLDQGLQFLIQYYNGEERAKGNILERFSAQQFPDLHSELNLSSLELGDSALYFCASSVERRGSYNSPLHFGNGTRLTVT.

The V and J genes are TRBV27 and TRBJ2-7; 8 nucleotides agree with TRBD1. This CDR3 region has 15 residues. Trimming removed 5 bases from V and 2 bases from J; junction bases left unmatched: 8. From germline, CDR1 is MNHEY and CDR2 SMNVEV (reference sequence). CDR3 amino acids: CASSLRDRLPYEQYF. The CDR3, as DNA: TGTGCCAGCAGTCTCCGGGACAGGCTCCCCTACGAGCAGTACTTC.

The rearrangement links TRBV5-6 to TRBJ2-1, with TRBD1 matching over 9 bases. This CDR3 contains 14 residues. The trim removed 1 base at V and 8 bases at J, leaving 4 bases unmatched. Germline lookup yields CDR1 SGHDT and CDR2 YYEEEE. CDR3 loop: CASSLWGTGYEQFF. DNA for the CDR3: TGTGCCAGCAGCTTGTGGGGGACAGGGTATGAGCAGTTCTTC.

V is TRBV28 and J is TRBJ1-6; 7 nucleotides line up with TRBD1. This CDR3 is built from 19 residues. The V gene's germline CDR1 is MDHEN and CDR2 SYDVKM. V was clipped by 5 bases and J by 7 bases; unmatched bases: 20. The CDR3 DNA is TGTGCCAGCAGTCCCCCCGTGACAGGGCAGAGGGATGGCAATTCACCCCTCCACTTT. This translates into CASSPPVTGQRDGNSPLHF.

Written as DNA, the CDR3 is TGTGCCAGCAGCGTAGGTTCCGGGACAGGAGAGGCAAACGAGCAGTACTTC. Translated: CASSVGSGTGEANEQYF. The V call is TRBV9, the J call TRBJ2-7; 8 bases map to TRBD1. The CDR3 is made up of 17 amino acids. V was clipped by 0 bases and J by 5 bases; unmatched bases: 13. Germline CDR1 SGDLS, CDR2 YYNGEE.

The V call is TRBV9, the J call TRBJ2-5; no reliable D call. V was pared by 1 base and J by 2 bases, with 9 bases between. This CDR3 is built from 14 residues. The germline gives CDR1 SGDLS, CDR2 YYNGEE. The CDR3 spells CASSVSPVQETQYF. In nucleotides, the CDR3 is TGTGCCAGCAGCGTATCCCCGGTTCAAGAGACCCAGTACTTC.

The chain uses TRBV18 and TRBJ1-1; D is unresolved. Germline V gene sequence: CDR1 KGHSH, CDR2 LQKENI. V was trimmed by 4 bases and J by 2 bases, leaving 8 bases between them. The CDR3 length is 13 residues. CDR3 loop: CASSQLINTEAFF. CDR3 bases: TGTGCCAGCTCACAGCTAATCAACACTGAAGCTTTCTTT.

The rearrangement links TRBV4-3 to TRBJ1-3, with D uncertain. This CDR3 contains 13 residues. In germline, CDR1 is LGHNA, CDR2 YSLEER. The germline V and J ends were trimmed by 0 bases and 4 bases, with 4 bases remaining between them. This CDR3 reads CASSQERGNTIYF. The CDR3 DNA follows: TGCGCCAGCAGCCAAGAACGGGGAAACACCATATATTTT.

The rearrangement links TRBV6-5 to TRBJ2-3; TRBD1 is a possible D gene (6 bases). Germline V CDR1 and CDR2: MNHEY, SVGAGI. CDR3 length: 15 amino acids. Deletions cut 5 bases from V and 1 base from J, with 13 bases between. This CDR3 reads CASSTPTGRTDTQYF. In DNA form, the CDR3 reads TGTGCCAGCAGTACCCCGACAGGACGCACAGATACGCAGTATTTT.

V usage is TRBV6-6 and J usage is TRBJ1-2; possible D gene TRBD1, 5 bases. This CDR3 is built from 14 residues. Trimming removed 4 bases at V and 2 bases at J, with 11 bases between. The germline gives CDR1 MNHNY, CDR2 SVGAGI (reference sequence). CDR3 DNA: TGTGCCAGCAGTTGGGGGGACGGAAACTATGGCTACACCTTC. This gives the protein CASSWGDGNYGYTF.

This chain uses TRBV7-9 with TRBJ2-5; D is possibly TRBD2 (6 bases). Trimming pared 4 bases from V and 9 bases from J, leaving 18 bases between. The CDR3 covers 14 residues. The germline V gene has CDR1 SEHNR and CDR2 FQNEAQ (reference sequence). CDR3 sequence (DNA): TGTGCCAGCAGCTCGGACGCTCAGTGGGGGGCCCAGTACTTC. It encodes CASSSDAQWGAQYF.

The J gene is TRBJ2-1, the V gene TRBV2, with a weak D call TRBD1 (5 bases). V was trimmed by 4 bases and J by 6 bases, leaving 13 bases between them. CDR3 length: 14 residues. The germline CDR1 and CDR2 sequences are SNHLY and FYNNEI. The CDR3 loop is CASSVGDYINEQFF. DNA for the CDR3: TGTGCCAGCAGTGTAGGGGATTACATCAATGAGCAGTTCTTC.

The V call is TRBV19, the J call TRBJ1-5; 8 nucleotides align to TRBD1. From germline, CDR1 is LNHDA and CDR2 SQIVND (reference sequence). The CDR3 totals 16 residues. Trimming at V came to 1 base and at J to 2 bases, leaving 4 bases not matched to a gene. The CDR3: CASSIGTGKGNQPQHF. In nucleotides, the CDR3 is TGTGCCAGTAGTATAGGGACAGGGAAAGGCAATCAGCCCCAGCATTTT.

The chain links TRBV6-1 to TRBJ1-3, with unresolved D. V was clipped by 5 bases and J by 2 bases, with 13 bases between them. This CDR3 spans 15 amino acids. Per the germline V gene, CDR1 is MNHNS and CDR2 is SASEGT. The CDR3 nucleotides are TGTGCCAGCAGTTGGGCTCGGGAGGCTGGAAACACCATATATTTT. This gives the protein CASSWAREAGNTIYF.

The V gene is TRBV6-7, the J gene TRBJ2-3; D might be TRBD1 (5 bases). Being an ORF, TRBV6-7 has a function that is uncertain. Trimming removed 4 bases at V and 11 bases at J, with 10 bases between. The length of the CDR3 is 11 residues. The CDR3 bases are TGTGCCAGCAGTTTTGGGGCGAGGCAGTATTTT. Amino acid sequence: CASSFGARQYF.

The chain has TRBV30 and TRBJ1-4; maybe TRBD1 (6 bases). The V gene lost 5 bases and the J gene lost 7 bases, with 17 bases spanning the gap. The V gene's germline CDR1 is GTSNPN and CDR2 SVGIG (reference sequence). The CDR3 length is 14 residues. CDR3: CAWGVQGNSEKLFF. The DNA of the CDR3 is TGTGCCTGGGGAGTTCAGGGGAATAGTGAAAAACTGTTTTTT.

The genes are TRBV6-4 and TRBJ2-5; TRBD1 matches at 12 bases. Near its end, the DNA agrees better with TRBJ2-7, so the J call may be wrong. Germline V gives CDR1 MRHNA, CDR2 SNTAGT. The CDR3 totals 15 residues. CDR3 loop: CASSPEGTGGHEQYF. The CDR3 nucleotides are TGTGCCAGCAGTCCTGAAGGGACAGGGGGCCACGAGCAGTACTTC.